This T cell receptor beta chain was profiled in a study of blood T cell repertoires in COVID-19. Study at large: The analysed material was cDNA or gDNA that came from T cells, B-cell-depleted T cells, or PBMCs.

Per the original methods: The authors estimated nucleated cell counts from reference gene primer amplification. Sequenced by immunoSEQ multiplex PCR; TCRdb stores in-frame clones only, minus some. The DNA was the basis for D and trimming; V, J and clone size are from that table. Among some 380,000 clones, approximately 88% were seen once, and the ten largest hold 2% to 2.5%. Clinical history reported by participants formed the basis on which cohorts were assigned. Germline CDR1 is SGHDT and CDR2 is YYEEEE. The length of the CDR3 is 15 residues. The germline V and J ends were trimmed by 4 bases and 2 bases, with 16 bases remaining between them.

The sample was PBMCs or T cells enriched from blood (not recorded which). This sequence joins TRBV5-6 and TRBJ2-7; D is perhaps TRBD2 (6 bases). The receptor's source is a woman aged 40 to 50 with acute COVID-19. The CDR3 is CASSLGLLRTYEQYF. The DNA of the CDR3 is TGTGCCAGCAGCCTCGGACTACTCCGAACCTACGAGCAGTACTTC. Full variable domain (missing parts from reference TRBV5-6 and TRBJ2-7): DAGVTQSPTHLIKTRGQQVTLRCSPKSGHDTVSWYQQALGQGPQFIFQYYEEEERQRGNFPDRFSGHQFPNYSSELNVNALLLGDSALYLCASSLGLLRTYEQYFGPGTRLTVT.